This entry is about one T cell receptor (beta chain). TCRdb processed the RT-PCR reads anew with MiXCR; each CDR3 protein has one entry. This sample carries hundreds of thousands of distinct CDR3 sequences, roughly 16% of them seen once, and the ten largest clones take about 7%. This entry belongs to a study of patients and donors after allogeneic stem cell transplantation. V dropped 6 bases and J dropped 3 bases, with 9 bases sitting between them. This CDR3 is built from 11 residues. CDR1 DFQATT and CDR2 SNEGSKA come from the germline V gene (reference sequence). The sequencing sample was made of blood, either unsorted or a sorted T cell fraction (not recorded which). This chain connects TRBV20-1 to TRBJ2-7; no clear D. This sequence was found in a human donor who was either an allogeneic HSCT recipient or a stem cell or donor lymphocyte infusion donor (not recorded which). It is not recorded whose cells these are; they may come from a transplant donor. CDR3 loop: CSATDDYEQYF. The CDR3 region has the DNA TGCAGTGCAACGGACGACTACGAGCAGTACTTC.